Sequencing of this TCR beta chain was carried out in a study of Ad26.COV2.S vaccination and SARS-CoV-2 variants. Using immunoSEQ multiplex PCR, the repertoire was profiled, and TCRdb retains in-frame clones only, with some absent. The data contain roughly 320,000 clones, 85% of them singletons. V lost 5 bases and J 5 bases, leaving 33 bases between the germline ends. The CDR3 length is 20 residues. CDR1 MNHEY and CDR2 SMNVEV come from the germline V gene (reference sequence). The treatment is: around 19 received Ad26.COV2.S at low or high dose, single or two shots; 5 received placebo; per-sample allocation not given. The investigators took samples on day 63 after the first vaccine or placebo injection.

The TCR originated in a person between 18 and 65 years old who received the Ad26.COV2.S COVID-19 vaccine or a placebo. The chain has TRBV27 and TRBJ1-2; D is unclear. Source: peripheral blood, taken in a trial of Ad26.COV2.S vaccine versus placebo. In DNA form, the CDR3 reads TGTGCCAGCAGTGTCGGAAAAACGCGGTCTAGTACCCGGAATTCTTATGGCTACACCTTC. It codes for CASSVGKTRSSTRNSYGYTF.